Listed below are T cell receptor beta chains from one sample, sequenced in a study of T-cell memory formation after mild COVID-19. TCRdb fed the 5' RACE reads into MiXCR, producing one record per CDR3 protein. This table holds roughly 370,000 distinct CDR3 sequences, 15% to 20% found once. Sequencing was done on a sample of PBMCs or a T cell subset sorted from them (not recorded which). The receptors originated from a man aged 18 to 30 who had mild COVID-19 (a few samples of this study predate the infection). Cell type and time point are not known. Both conserved end residues are part of each CDR3. The D gene is left open where the match is weak. Clone size is given for some rows only: seen once, a few or many times, or a class if the clone is expanded.

j_call,d_call,v_call,clone_size,cdr3_nt,cdr3_aa
TRBJ2-3,NA,TRBV5-4,NA,TGTGCCAGCAGCTTGGTTTTGGGCACAGATACGCAGTATTTT,CASSLVLGTDTQYF
TRBJ2-3,NA,TRBV7-2,NA,TGTGCCAGCAGCCCCGTGTCTAGCACAGATACGCAGTATTTT,CASSPVSSTDTQYF
TRBJ1-6,NA,TRBV7-9,NA,TGTGCCAGCAGCTTCGCCGGGGTGAGCCTCCACTTT,CASSFAGVSLHF
TRBJ2-1,NA,TRBV7-2,NA,TGTGCCAGCAGCTGGGTCGGGGGCGCGTACAATGAGCAGTTCTTC,CASSWVGGAYNEQFF
TRBJ2-5,TRBD1,TRBV24-1,NA,TGTGCCACCAGCCGTGAGGGGGCAGAGACCCAGTACTTC,CATSREGAETQYF
TRBJ2-2,NA,TRBV10-3,few,TGTGCCATCAGTGAGAGGGAAAACACCGGGGAGCTGTTTTTT,CAISERENTGELFF
TRBJ2-5,NA,TRBV3-1,few,TGTGCCAGCAGCCCCTCCCTGGCAGACCAAGAGACCCAGTACTTC,CASSPSLADQETQYF
TRBJ2-2,TRBD2,TRBV11-2,few,TGTGCCAGCAGCTTTTCCAGCGGGGGGTCCACCGGGGAGCTGTTTTTT,CASSFSSGGSTGELFF
TRBJ2-3,TRBD2,TRBV20-1,NA,TGCAGTGCTGGGACTAGCGGGGGGGAGACAGATACGCAGTATTTT,CSAGTSGGETDTQYF
TRBJ2-7,NA,TRBV2,few,TGTGCCAGCAGTGACCAGGGGACCTACGAGCAGTACTTC,CASSDQGTYEQYF
TRBJ2-3,NA,TRBV12-3/TRBV12-4,NA,TGTGCCAGCAGCGTGAGGGGTCCAGATACGCAGTATTTT,CASSVRGPDTQYF
TRBJ2-1,TRBD2,TRBV9,NA,TGTGCCAGCAGCCGGGCTAGCGGGTACAATGAGCAGTTCTTC,CASSRASGYNEQFF
TRBJ2-3,NA,TRBV4-1,NA,TGCGCCAGCAGCCGGGGAGAGGGGGTCGGAGCGGACACAGATACGCAGTATTTT,CASSRGEGVGADTDTQYF
TRBJ1-2,NA,TRBV7-6,NA,TGTGCCAGCAGCCCCATGGGGGGCTCGTATGGCTACACCTTC,CASSPMGGSYGYTF
TRBJ2-3,NA,TRBV9,NA,TGTGCCAGCAGCAACGATAGGGGGGCTCTCCAGGCCACAGATACGCAGTATTTT,CASSNDRGALQATDTQYF
TRBJ2-1,NA,TRBV20-1,many,TGCAGTGCCACGGGATACTCCTACAATGAGCAGTTCTTC,CSATGYSYNEQFF
TRBJ1-1,NA,TRBV5-4,NA,TGTGCCAGCACTAGGGGCCCGAACACTGAAGCTTTCTTT,CASTRGPNTEAFF
TRBJ2-3,TRBD1,TRBV29-1,NA,TGCAGCGTTGAAGAGGTGGCCAGGGGGACAGATACGCAGTATTTT,CSVEEVARGTDTQYF
TRBJ2-3,NA,TRBV11-1,few,TGTGCCAGCAGCTTAGGATCCAACACAGATACGCAGTATTTT,CASSLGSNTDTQYF
TRBJ1-2,NA,TRBV5-1,many,TGCGCCAGCAGCTTGATGGGCGACTATGGCTACACCTTC,CASSLMGDYGYTF
TRBJ2-1,NA,TRBV7-8,many,TGTGCCAGCAGCTTACGAGGGGTCTACAATGAGCAGTTCTTC,CASSLRGVYNEQFF
TRBJ2-1,TRBD2,TRBV20-1,few,TGCAGTGCTCAAATTCTAGCGGGGGGGCCTCGTAATGAGCAGTTCTTC,CSAQILAGGPRNEQFF
TRBJ1-5,NA,TRBV29-1,few,TGCAGCGTTGAAACGGAACGCAATCAGCCCCAGCATTTT,CSVETERNQPQHF
TRBJ2-5,NA,TRBV7-2,many,TGTGCCAGCAGCTTAGAATCTATGGCCCAGTACTTC,CASSLESMAQYF
TRBJ2-1,NA,TRBV12-3/TRBV12-4,NA,TGTGCCAGCAGTTTACGGCAGGGTATCAACAATGAGCAGTTCTTC,CASSLRQGINNEQFF
TRBJ2-7,NA,TRBV18,many,TGTGCCAGCTCAGTGGGGGTATCGCCCTACGAGCAGTACTTC,CASSVGVSPYEQYF